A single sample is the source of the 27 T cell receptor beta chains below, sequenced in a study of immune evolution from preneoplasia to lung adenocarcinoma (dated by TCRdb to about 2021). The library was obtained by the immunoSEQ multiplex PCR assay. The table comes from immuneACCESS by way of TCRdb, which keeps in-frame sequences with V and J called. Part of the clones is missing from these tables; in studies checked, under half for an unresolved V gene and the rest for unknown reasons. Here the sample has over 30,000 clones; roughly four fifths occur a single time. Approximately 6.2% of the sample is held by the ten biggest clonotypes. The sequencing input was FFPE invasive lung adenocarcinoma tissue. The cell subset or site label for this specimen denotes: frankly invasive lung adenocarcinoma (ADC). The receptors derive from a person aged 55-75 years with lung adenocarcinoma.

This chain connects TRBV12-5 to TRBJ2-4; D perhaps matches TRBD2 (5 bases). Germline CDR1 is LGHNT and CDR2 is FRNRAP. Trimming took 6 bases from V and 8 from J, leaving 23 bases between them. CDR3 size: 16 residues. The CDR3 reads CASGTGVGAFMDIQYF. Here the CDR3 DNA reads TGTGCTAGTGGCACCGGGGTGGGCGCCTTCATGGACATTCAGTACTTC.

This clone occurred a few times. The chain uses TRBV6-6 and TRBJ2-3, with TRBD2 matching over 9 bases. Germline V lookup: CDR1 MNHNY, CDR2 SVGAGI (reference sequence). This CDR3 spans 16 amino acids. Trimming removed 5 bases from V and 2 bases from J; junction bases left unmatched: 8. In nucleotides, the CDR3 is TGTGCCAGCAGTATAATCGGCGGGAGGGCCACAGATACGCAGTATTTT. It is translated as CASSIIGGRATDTQYF.

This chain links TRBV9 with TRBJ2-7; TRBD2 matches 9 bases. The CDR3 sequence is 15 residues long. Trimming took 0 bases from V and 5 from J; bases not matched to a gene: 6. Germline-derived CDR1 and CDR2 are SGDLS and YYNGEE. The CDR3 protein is CASSVDIAGDNEQYF. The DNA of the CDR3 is TGTGCCAGCAGCGTAGACATAGCGGGGGATAACGAGCAGTACTTC.

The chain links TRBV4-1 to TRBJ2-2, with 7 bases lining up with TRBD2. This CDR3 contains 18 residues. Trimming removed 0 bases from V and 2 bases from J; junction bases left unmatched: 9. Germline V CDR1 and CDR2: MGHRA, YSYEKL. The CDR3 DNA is TGCGCCAGCAGCCAAGATTTATGGGGGGGAGGAAACACCGGGGAGCTGTTTTTT. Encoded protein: CASSQDLWGGGNTGELFF.

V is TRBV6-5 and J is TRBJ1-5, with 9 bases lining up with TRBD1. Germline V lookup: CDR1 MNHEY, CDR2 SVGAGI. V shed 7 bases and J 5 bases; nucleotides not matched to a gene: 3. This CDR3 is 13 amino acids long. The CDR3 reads CASTRDRDQPQHF. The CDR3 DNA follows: TGTGCCAGCACCAGGGACAGGGATCAGCCCCAGCATTTT.

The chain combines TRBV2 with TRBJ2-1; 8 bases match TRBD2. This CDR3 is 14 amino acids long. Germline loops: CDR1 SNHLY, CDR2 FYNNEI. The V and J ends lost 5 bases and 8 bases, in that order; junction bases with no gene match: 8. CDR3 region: CASSKLAERDEQFF. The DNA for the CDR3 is TGTGCCAGCAGTAAACTAGCGGAGAGGGATGAGCAGTTCTTC.

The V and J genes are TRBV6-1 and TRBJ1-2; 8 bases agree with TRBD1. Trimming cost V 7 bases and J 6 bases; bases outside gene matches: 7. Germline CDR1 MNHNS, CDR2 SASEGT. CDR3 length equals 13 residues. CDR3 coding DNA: TGTGCCAGCAACCAGGGGGCGGGAGATGGCTACACCTTC. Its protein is CASNQGAGDGYTF.

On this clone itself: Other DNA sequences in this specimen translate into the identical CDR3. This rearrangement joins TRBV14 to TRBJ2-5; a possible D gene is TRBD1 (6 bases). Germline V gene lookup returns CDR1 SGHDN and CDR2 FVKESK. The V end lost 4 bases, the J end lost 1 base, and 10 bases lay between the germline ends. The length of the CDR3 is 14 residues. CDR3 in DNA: TGTGCCAGCAGCCGAAACAGGGCCCAAGAGACCCAGTACTTC. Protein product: CASSRNRAQETQYF. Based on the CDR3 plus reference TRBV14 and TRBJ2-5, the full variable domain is EAGVTQFPSHSVIEKGQTVTLRCDPISGHDNLYWYRRVMGKEIKFLLHFVKESKQDESGMPNNRFLAERTGGTYSTLKVQPAELEDSGVYFCASSRNRAQETQYFGPGTRLLVL.

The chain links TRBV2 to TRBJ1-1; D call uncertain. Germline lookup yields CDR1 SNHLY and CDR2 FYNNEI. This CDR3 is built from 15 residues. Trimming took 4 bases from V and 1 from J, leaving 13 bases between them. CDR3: CASSANTVKNTEAFF. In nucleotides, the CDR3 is TGTGCCAGCAGTGCGAATACGGTGAAGAACACTGAAGCTTTCTTT.

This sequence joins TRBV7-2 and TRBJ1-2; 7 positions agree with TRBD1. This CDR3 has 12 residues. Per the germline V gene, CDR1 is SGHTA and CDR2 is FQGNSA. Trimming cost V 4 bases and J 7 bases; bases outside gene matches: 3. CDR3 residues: CASSSYRGGYTF. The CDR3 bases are TGTGCCAGCAGCTCATACAGGGGTGGCTACACCTTC.

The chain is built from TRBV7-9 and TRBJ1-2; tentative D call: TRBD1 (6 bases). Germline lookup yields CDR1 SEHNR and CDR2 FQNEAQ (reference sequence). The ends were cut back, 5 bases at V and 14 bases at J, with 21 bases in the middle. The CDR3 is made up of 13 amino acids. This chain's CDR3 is CASSPGGGGLETF. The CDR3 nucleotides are TGTGCCAGCAGCCCTGGGGGCGGCGGACTTGAGACCTTC.

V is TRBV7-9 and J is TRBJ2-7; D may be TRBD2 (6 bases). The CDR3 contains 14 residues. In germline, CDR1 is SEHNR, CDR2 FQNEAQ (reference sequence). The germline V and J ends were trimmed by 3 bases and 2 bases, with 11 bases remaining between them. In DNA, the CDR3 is TGTGCCAGCAGCTTCACGGGGGAGGCCTACGAGCAGTACTTC. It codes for CASSFTGEAYEQYF.

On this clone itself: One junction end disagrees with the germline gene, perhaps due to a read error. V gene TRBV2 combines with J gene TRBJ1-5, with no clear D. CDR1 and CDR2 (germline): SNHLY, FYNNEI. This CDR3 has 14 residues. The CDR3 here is CASSDGMYNQSQHF. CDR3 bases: TGTGCCAGCAGTGATGGTATGTACAATCAGTCCCAGCATTTT.

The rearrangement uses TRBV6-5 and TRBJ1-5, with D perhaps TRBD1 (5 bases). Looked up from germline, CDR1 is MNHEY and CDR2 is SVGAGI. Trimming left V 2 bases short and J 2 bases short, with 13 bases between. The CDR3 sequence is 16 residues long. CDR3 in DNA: TGTGCCAGCAGTTACGGGACCCCGGGGGGCAATCAGCCCCAGCATTTT. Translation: CASSYGTPGGNQPQHF.

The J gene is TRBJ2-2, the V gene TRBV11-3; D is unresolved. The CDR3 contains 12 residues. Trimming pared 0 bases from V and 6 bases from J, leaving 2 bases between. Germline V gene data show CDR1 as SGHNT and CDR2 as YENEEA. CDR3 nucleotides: TGTGCCAGCAGCTTAGATCCCGGGGAGCTGTTTTTT. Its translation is CASSLDPGELFF. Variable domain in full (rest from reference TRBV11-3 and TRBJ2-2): EAGVVQSPRYKIIEKKQPVAFWCNPISGHNTLYWYLQNLGQGPELLIRYENEEAVDDSQLPKDRFSAERLKGVDSTLKIQPAELGDSAVYLCASSLDPGELFFGEGSRLTVL.

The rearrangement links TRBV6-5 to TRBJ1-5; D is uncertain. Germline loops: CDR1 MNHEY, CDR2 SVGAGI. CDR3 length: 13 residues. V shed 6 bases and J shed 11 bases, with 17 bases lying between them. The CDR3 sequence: CASSQDPTRTQHF. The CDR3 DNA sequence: TGTGCCAGCAGCCAGGACCCGACCCGGACCCAGCATTTT.

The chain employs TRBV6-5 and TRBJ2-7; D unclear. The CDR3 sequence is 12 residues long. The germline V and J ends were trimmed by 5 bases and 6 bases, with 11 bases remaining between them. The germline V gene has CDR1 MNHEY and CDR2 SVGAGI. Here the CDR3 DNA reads TGTGCCAGCAGTCCACATCGAAGCGAGCAGTACTTC. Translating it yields CASSPHRSEQYF.

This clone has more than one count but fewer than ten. The CDR3 spells CASGYGAQETQYF. CDR3 sequence (DNA): TGTGCTAGTGGTTACGGGGCGCAGGAGACCCAGTACTTC. The chain combines TRBV12-5 with TRBJ2-5; either TRBD1 or TRBD2 may fit D (5 bases each). Germline V CDR1 and CDR2: LGHNT, FRNRAP. The germline V and J ends were trimmed by 4 bases and 5 bases, with 11 bases remaining between them. The CDR3 loop spans 13 amino acids. Filled out from reference TRBV12-5 and TRBJ2-5, the complete variable domain reads DARVTQTPRHKVTEMGQEVTMRCQPILGHNTVFWYRQTMMQGLELLAYFRNRAPLDDSGMPKDRFSAEMPDATLATLKIQPSEPRDSAVYFCASGYGAQETQYFGPGTRLLVL.

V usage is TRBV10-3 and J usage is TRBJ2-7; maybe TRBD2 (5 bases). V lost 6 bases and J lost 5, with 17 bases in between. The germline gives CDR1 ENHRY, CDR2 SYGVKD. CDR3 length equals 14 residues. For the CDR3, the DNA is TGTGCCATCAGCTCGGACTCCCTCGTCGACGAGCAGTACTTC. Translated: CAISSDSLVDEQYF.

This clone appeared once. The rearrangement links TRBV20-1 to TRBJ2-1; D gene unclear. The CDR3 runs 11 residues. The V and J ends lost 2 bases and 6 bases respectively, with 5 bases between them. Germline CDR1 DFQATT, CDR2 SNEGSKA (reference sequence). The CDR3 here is CSARRTNEQFF. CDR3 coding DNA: TGCAGTGCTAGAAGGACCAATGAGCAGTTCTTC.

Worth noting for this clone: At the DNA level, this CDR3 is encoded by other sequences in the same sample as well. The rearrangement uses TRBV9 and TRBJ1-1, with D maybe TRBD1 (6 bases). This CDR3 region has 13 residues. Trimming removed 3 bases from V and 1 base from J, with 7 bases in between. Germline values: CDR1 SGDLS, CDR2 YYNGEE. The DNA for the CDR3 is TGTGCCAGCAGCGGGGGGCCGAACACTGAAGCTTTCTTT. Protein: CASSGGPNTEAFF.

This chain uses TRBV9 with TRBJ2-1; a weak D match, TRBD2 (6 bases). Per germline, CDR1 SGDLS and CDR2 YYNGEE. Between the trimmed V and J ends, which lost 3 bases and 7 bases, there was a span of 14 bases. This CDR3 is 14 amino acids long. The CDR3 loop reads CASSAILGGNEQFF. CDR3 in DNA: TGTGCCAGCAGCGCCATCCTGGGGGGAAATGAGCAGTTCTTC.

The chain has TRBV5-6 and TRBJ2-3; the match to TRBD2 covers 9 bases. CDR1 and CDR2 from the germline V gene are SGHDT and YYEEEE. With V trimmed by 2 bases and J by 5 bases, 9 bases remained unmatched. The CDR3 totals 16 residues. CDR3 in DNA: TGTGCCAGCAGCTTAGGGACTAGCATAGGAGGAGATACGCAGTATTTT. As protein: CASSLGTSIGGDTQYF.

The CDR3 DNA reads as TGTGCCAGCAGTCCGACGGGGGGGACCTATGGCTATGGCTACACCTTC. Its translation is CASSPTGGTYGYGYTF. This chain links TRBV27 with TRBJ1-2, with D tentatively TRBD1 (5 bases). The CDR3 runs to 16 residues. Looked up from germline, CDR1 is MNHEY and CDR2 is SMNVEV (reference sequence). Trimming cost V 5 bases and J 4 bases, with 20 bases left between them.

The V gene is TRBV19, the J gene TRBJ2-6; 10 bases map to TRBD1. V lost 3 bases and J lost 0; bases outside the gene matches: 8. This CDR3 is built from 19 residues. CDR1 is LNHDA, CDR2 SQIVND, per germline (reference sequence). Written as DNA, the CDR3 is TGTGCCAGTAGTATGGCCCGCGGGGACAGGGGCTCTGGGGCCAACGTCCTGACTTTC. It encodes CASSMARGDRGSGANVLTF. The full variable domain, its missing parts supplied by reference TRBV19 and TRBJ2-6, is DGGITQSPKYLFRKEGQNVTLSCEQNLNHDAMYWYRQDPGQGLRLIYYSQIVNDFQKGDIAEGYSVSREKKESFPLTVTSAQKNPTAFYLCASSMARGDRGSGANVLTFGAGSRLTVL.

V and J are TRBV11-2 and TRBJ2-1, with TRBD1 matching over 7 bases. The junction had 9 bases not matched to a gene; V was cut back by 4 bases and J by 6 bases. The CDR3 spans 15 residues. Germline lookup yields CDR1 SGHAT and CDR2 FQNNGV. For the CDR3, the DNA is TGTGCCAGCAGCTCCAGAACAGGGGCGGTCAATGAGCAGTTCTTC. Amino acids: CASSSRTGAVNEQFF.

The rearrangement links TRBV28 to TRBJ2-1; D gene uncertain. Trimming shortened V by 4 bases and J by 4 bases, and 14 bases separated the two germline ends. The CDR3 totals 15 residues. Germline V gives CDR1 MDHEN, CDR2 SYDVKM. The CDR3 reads CASSYLTAGYNEQFF. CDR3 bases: TGTGCCAGCAGTTACCTCACGGCAGGATACAATGAGCAGTTCTTC.